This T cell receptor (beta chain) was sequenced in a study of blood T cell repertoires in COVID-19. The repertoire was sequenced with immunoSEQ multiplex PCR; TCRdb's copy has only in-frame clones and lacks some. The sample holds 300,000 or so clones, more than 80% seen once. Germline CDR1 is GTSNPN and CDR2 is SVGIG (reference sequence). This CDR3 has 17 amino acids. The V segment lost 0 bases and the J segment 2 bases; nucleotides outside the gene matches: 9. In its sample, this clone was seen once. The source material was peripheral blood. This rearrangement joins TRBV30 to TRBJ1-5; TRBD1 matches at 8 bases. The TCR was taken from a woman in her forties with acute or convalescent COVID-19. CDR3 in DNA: TGTGCCTGGAGTGTGTCAGGGGGCGATAGGGGCAATCAGCCCCAGCATTTT. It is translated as CAWSVSGGDRGNQPQHF.